One T cell receptor beta chain is described in this entry. The CDR3 extends over 14 amino acids. Germline CDR1 and CDR2: MNHEY and SVGAGI. V lost 7 bases to trimming and J lost 4 bases; unmatched junction nucleotides: 8. TCRdb's table, derived via immunoSEQ multiplex PCR, lists solely in-frame clones and lacks some. The sample has 300,000 to 350,000 clones, about four fifths seen once. The sample comes from a study of blood T cell repertoires in COVID-19. Sample: peripheral blood. The receptor's source is a man aged 30-40 years with active or convalescent COVID-19. The chain links TRBV6-5 to TRBJ2-5, with 8 bases matching TRBD1. CDR3: CASTSRGRGETQYF. CDR3 nucleotide sequence: TGTGCCAGCACAAGCAGGGGGCGGGGAGAGACCCAGTACTTC.